The 9 T cell receptor beta chains in this list originate from one sample, sequenced in a study of blood T cell repertoires in COVID-19. Using immunoSEQ multiplex PCR, the repertoire was profiled, and TCRdb retains in-frame clones only, with some absent. The data show around 330,000 clones, roughly 89% seen once. The sequencing sample was made of PBMCs or T cells enriched from blood (not recorded which). These receptors all come from a woman between 18 and 29 years old who had recovered from COVID-19.

The chain recombines TRBV4-3 with TRBJ1-2; possible D gene TRBD1, 5 bases. The germline gives CDR1 LGHNA, CDR2 YSLEER. This CDR3 is 14 amino acids long. Deletions cut 1 base from V and 5 bases from J, with 11 bases between. The DNA of the CDR3 is TGCGCCAGCAGCCAAGTATTGACAGATTATGGCTACACCTTC. It codes for CASSQVLTDYGYTF.

CDR3 amino acids: CSVGAGGQNTEAFF. CDR3 bases: TGCAGCGTGGGGGCGGGCGGTCAGAACACTGAAGCTTTCTTT. The chain employs TRBV29-1 and TRBJ1-1; tentative D call: TRBD1 (6 bases). This CDR3 is built from 14 residues. V was trimmed by 6 bases and J by 1 base, leaving 15 bases between them. The germline CDR1 and CDR2 sequences are SQVTM and ANQGSEA.

The chain uses TRBV9 and TRBJ1-3; no firm D call. The V gene's germline CDR1 is SGDLS and CDR2 YYNGEE. The V end was cut by 7 bases, the J end by 1 base, with 6 bases between. The CDR3 length is 12 residues. The DNA for the CDR3 is TGTGCCAGCTCGGGTTCTGGAAACACCATATATTTT. It encodes CASSGSGNTIYF.

V is TRBV4-3 and J is TRBJ2-3, with 8 bases aligning to TRBD2. This CDR3 spans 16 amino acids. The germline CDR1 and CDR2 sequences are LGHNA and YSLEER. The V segment lost 0 bases and the J segment 8 bases; nucleotides outside the gene matches: 10. This CDR3 reads CASSQDGAGGLATQYF. As DNA, the CDR3 is TGCGCCAGCAGCCAAGATGGTGCGGGGGGCCTGGCTACGCAGTATTTT.

The rearrangement joins TRBV5-1 to TRBJ2-1; 11 bases fit TRBD2. CDR1 is SGHRS, CDR2 YFSETQ, per germline. The trim removed 2 bases at V and 5 bases at J, leaving 9 bases unmatched. The CDR3 extends over 17 amino acids. CDR3 in DNA: TGCGCCAGCAGCTTTCCCCGTCTAGCGGGGGGAGACAATGAGCAGTTCTTC. It is translated as CASSFPRLAGGDNEQFF.

V gene TRBV18 combines with J gene TRBJ2-2; the match to TRBD2 covers 9 bases. J gave up 1 base and V 3 bases, and 3 bases lay outside the gene matches. This CDR3 has 16 amino acids. Germline CDR1 is KGHSH and CDR2 is LQKENI. The CDR3 DNA is TGTGCCAGCTCACCCCTAGCGGGAATGAACACCGGGGAGCTGTTTTTT. Translating gives CASSPLAGMNTGELFF. Combining the CDR3 with reference TRBV18 and TRBJ2-2 gives the whole variable domain NAGVMQNPRHLVRRRGQEARLRCSPMKGHSHVYWYRQLPEEGLKFMVYLQKENIIDESGMPKERFSAEFPKEGPSILRIQQVVRGDSAAYFCASSPLAGMNTGELFFGEGSRLTVL.

The chain employs TRBV5-4 and TRBJ1-1; the D gene is possibly TRBD1 (5 bases). The CDR3 is 15 residues long. Trimming stripped 3 bases from V and 0 bases from J, with 12 bases between. CDR1 is SGHNT and CDR2 is YYREEE in the germline V gene (reference sequence). CDR3 in DNA: TGTGCCAGCAGCTACTCGCGGGGGTTGAACACTGAAGCTTTCTTT. This translates into CASSYSRGLNTEAFF. Using reference TRBV5-4 and TRBJ1-1 for the parts outside the CDR3, the full variable domain is ETGVTQSPTHLIKTRGQQVTLRCSSQSGHNTVSWYQQALGQGPQFIFQYYREEENGRGNFPPRFSGLQFPNYSSELNVNALELDDSALYLCASSYSRGLNTEAFFGQGTRLTVV.

The V and J genes are TRBV18 and TRBJ2-7; D gene unclear. The CDR3 sequence is 13 residues long. Germline V gene data show CDR1 as KGHSH and CDR2 as LQKENI. Trimming shortened V by 3 bases and J by 5 bases, and 11 bases separated the two germline ends. The CDR3 nucleotides read TGTGCCAGCTCACCCCCAACTGTGGACGAGCAGTACTTC. It is translated as CASSPPTVDEQYF.

The genes are TRBV7-2 and TRBJ2-7; 10 nucleotides align to TRBD2. J was trimmed by 3 bases and V by 2 bases; bases with no gene match: 10. CDR1 SGHTA and CDR2 FQGNSA come from the germline V gene. This CDR3 comprises 17 residues. The CDR3: CASSLTGLAKEFYEQYF. DNA for the CDR3: TGTGCCAGCAGCTTAACGGGACTAGCGAAGGAATTCTACGAGCAGTACTTC.